The rows below give T cell receptor beta chains drawn from one sample of a study of blood T cells in healthy people across ages. TCRdb used MiXCR to reprocess the 5' RACE reads, holding one entry per CDR3 protein. The table records fewer than 650,000 distinct CDR3 sequences, approximately 26% of them present only once. Separately, the same data were catalogued under a study of T cells of mothers and their children.

The sample consisted of blood. These receptors all come from a boy younger than 10 in good health. The conserved cysteine and the conserved F or W are not part of the CDR3 here.

len,v_gene,CDR3aa
16,TRBV6-5,ASSYTRTSGRRTDTQY
15,TRBV3-1,ASSEGLAGGLYNEQF
12,TRBV5-5,ASSLGAGEDIQY
16,TRBV5-1,ASKLAWGRLSPNEKLF
13,TRBV3-1,ASSQDRESGNTIY
13,TRBV19,ASSITSGTYNEQF
13,TRBV6-6,ASSTRELAKNIQY
16,TRBV4-3,ASSQDAPSGSRANVLT
14,TRBV11-2,ASSLDGGLPGNTIY
9,TRBV12-3/TRBV12-4,ASSSPKTQY
13,TRBV12-3/TRBV12-4,ASSLGWAYYNEQF
10,TRBV27,ASSFNTGELF
12,TRBV28,ASSIQGEWETQY
11,TRBV18,ASSQTREETQY
14,TRBV7-9,ASSLARLAGDYEQY
13,TRBV27,ASSLRGGGIGELF
10,TRBV3-1,ASSETGNGYT
13,TRBV10-2,ASSVEGTTNEKLF
12,TRBV7-6,ASSPYRGNTEAF
12,TRBV7-9,ASSRAGVIYEQY
12,TRBV12-3/TRBV12-4,ASSLGEEAGELF
11,TRBV3-1,ASSQGVGNTIY
12,TRBV12-5,ASGGGGGDGPQH
12,TRBV12-3/TRBV12-4,ASTPGSANYGYT
14,TRBV7-9,ASSLGTSGGFYEQY
13,TRBV10-3,AISETGGEHNEQF
13,TRBV7-6,ASSLHGLAYNEQF
10,TRBV6-2/TRBV6-3,AMGPGPGELF
12,TRBV7-3,ASRPQGDGTEAF
13,TRBV7-9,ASSSRQGPNTEAF
13,TRBV7-6,ASSLQLQAQETQY
16,TRBV20-1,SARGPGTSGRDSYEQY
11,TRBV5-1,ASSFDRLYEQY
13,TRBV20-1,SARGSKGFSYEQY
15,TRBV18,ASSPKNPPGSPYEQY
9,TRBV2,ASFGGNIQY
14,TRBV5-1,ASSSGLAGGHGEQY
12,TRBV3-1,ASTPGQGVSPLH
14,TRBV7-9,ASSPLFGQGQETQY
10,TRBV6-1,ASVGAGSGYT
14,TRBV29-1,SVEEGAAFIYNEQF
16,TRBV10-3,AISVSGRPAGEPDTQY
16,TRBV4-1,ASSPGTGATLSTGELF
10,TRBV6-1,ASSEWPYGYT
13,TRBV20-1,SARDMGDSSYGYT
14,TRBV7-9,ASSPAAAGSRYEQY
14,TRBV15,ATRADREEAKNIQY
10,TRBV11-2,ASSLGGTEQY
13,TRBV29-1,SVEATGDGANVLT
13,TRBV10-3,AINPNGGAYNEQF